This T cell receptor (beta chain) was profiled in a study of CD8+ T cells in alopecia areata. Germline lookup yields CDR1 NNHNN and CDR2 SYGAGS (reference sequence). Trimming left V 0 bases short and J 0 bases short, with 10 bases between. The CDR3 is 16 amino acids. RNA extraction and reverse transcription yielded cDNA as sequencing template. Method: immunoSEQ multiplex PCR; TCRdb's copy keeps in-frame clones and lacks some. The record shows approximately 110,000 clones for this sample, with no singletons present. This clone was seen more than once but under ten times. The database protein in TCRdb disagrees with the DNA translation at residue 13; the sequence shown here was translated from the DNA. Gene names and germline match the mouse. The read gets to within 3 residues of the CDR3 end, and the germline J gene fills in the rest.

Sequenced material: lesional skin. The chain has TRBV13-2 and TRBJ1-3; a weak D match, TRBD1 (5 bases). The source is a C3H/HeJ mouse with alopecia areata. Mouse strain MHC haplotype: H2-k. This CDR3 reads CASGDGGENSGNTLYF. The DNA read from the CDR3 is TGTGCCAGCGGTGATGGGGGGGAGAATTCTGGAAATACG.